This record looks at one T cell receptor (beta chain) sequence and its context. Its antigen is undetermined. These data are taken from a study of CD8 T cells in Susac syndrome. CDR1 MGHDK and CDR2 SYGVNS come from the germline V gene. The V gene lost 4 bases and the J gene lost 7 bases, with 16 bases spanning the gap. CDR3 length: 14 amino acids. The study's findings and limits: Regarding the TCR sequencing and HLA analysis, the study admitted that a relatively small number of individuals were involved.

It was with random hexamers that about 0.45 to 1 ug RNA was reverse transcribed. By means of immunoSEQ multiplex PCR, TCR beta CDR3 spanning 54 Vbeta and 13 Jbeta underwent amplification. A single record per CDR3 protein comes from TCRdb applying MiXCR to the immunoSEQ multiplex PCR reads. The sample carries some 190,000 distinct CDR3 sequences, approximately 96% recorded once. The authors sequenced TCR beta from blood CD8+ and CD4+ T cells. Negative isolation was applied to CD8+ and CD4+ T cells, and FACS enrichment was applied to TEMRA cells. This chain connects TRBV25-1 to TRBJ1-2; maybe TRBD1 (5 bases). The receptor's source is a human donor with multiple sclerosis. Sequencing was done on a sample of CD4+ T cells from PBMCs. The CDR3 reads CASSGGPFYSGYTF. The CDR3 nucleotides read TGTGCCAGCAGTGGGGGACCGTTTTACTCTGGCTACACCTTC.